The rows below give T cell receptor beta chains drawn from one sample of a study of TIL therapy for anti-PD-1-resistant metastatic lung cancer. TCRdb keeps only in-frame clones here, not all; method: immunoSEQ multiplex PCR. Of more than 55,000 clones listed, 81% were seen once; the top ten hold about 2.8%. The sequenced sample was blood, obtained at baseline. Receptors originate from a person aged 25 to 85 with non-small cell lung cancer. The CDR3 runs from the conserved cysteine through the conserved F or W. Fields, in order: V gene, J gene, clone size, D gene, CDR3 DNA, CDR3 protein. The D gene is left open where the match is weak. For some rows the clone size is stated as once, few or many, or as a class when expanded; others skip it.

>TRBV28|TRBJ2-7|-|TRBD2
TGTGCCAGCAAGACTAGCGGGAGGTACGAGCAGTACTTC
CASKTSGRYEQYF
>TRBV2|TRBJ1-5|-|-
TGTGCCAGCAGTGAAGGGTCAGGGCATCAGCCCCAGCATTTT
CASSEGSGHQPQHF
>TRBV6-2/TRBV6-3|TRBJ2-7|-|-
TGTGCCAGCAGTTACGGCTCTACCTACGAGCAGTACTTC
CASSYGSTYEQYF
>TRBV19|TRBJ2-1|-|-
TGTGCCGCCGGGCGGAAGAGCGGGTACAATGAGCAGTTCTTC
CAAGRKSGYNEQFF
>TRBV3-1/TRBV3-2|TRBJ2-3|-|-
TGTGCCAGCAGCCAAGACTGGCAGGACACAGATACGCAGTATTTT
CASSQDWQDTDTQYF
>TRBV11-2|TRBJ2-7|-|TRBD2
TGTGCCAGCAGCCCGGGGGGTTGGTACGAGCAGTACTTC
CASSPGGWYEQYF
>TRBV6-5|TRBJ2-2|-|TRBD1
TGTGCCAGCAGCCGACAGGGGGCAACCGGGGAGCTGTTTTTT
CASSRQGATGELFF
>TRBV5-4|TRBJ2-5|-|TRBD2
TGTGCCAGCAGCTTGGGTGTTAGCGGGGGAGAAGAGACCCAGTACTTC
CASSLGVSGGEETQYF
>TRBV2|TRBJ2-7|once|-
TGTGCCAGCAGGGGACCATCCTACGAGCAGTACTTC
CASRGPSYEQYF
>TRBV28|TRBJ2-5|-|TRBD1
TGTGCCAGCAGTTTTGGCTCCGGACAGGCACAAGAGACCCAGTACTTC
CASSFGSGQAQETQYF
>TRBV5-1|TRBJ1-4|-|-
TGCGCCAGCAGCTTAACAGGAGAGGATGAAAAACTGTTTTTT
CASSLTGEDEKLFF
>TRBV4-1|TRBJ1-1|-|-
TGCGCCAGAAGACGAGGAGAGAACACTGAAGCTTTCTTT
CARRRGENTEAFF
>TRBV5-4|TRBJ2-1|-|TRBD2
TGTGCCAGCAGCTTAGCTAGCGGGAGTGTCAATGAGCAGTTCTTC
CASSLASGSVNEQFF
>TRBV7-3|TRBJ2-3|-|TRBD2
TGTGCCAGCAGCCCAGGGCCGGCGGGGGGCCCGGGTAGAACAGATACGCAGTATTTT
CASSPGPAGGPGRTDTQYF
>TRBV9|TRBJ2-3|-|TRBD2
TGTGCCAGCAGCGCGGAGCGGGAGTTGCGTCAAGATACGCAGTATTTT
CASSAERELRQDTQYF
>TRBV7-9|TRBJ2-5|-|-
TGTGCCAGCAGCTTCAGGCTCCAAGAGACCCAGTACTTC
CASSFRLQETQYF
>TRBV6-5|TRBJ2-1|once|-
TGTGCCAGCAGTACCCAATACTTGTGGGAGCAGTTCTTC
CASSTQYLWEQFF
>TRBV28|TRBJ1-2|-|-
TGTGCCTGGGCCAGCGGGGACGGGTATGGCTACACCTTC
CAWASGDGYGYTF
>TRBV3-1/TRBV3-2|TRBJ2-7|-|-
TGTGCCAGCAAACGGGACATTAGCTCCTACGAGCAGTACTTC
CASKRDISSYEQYF
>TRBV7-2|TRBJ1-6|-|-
TGTGCCAGCAGCTTAGATTCACCCCTCCACTTT
CASSLDSPLHF
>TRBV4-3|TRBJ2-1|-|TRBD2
TGCGCCAGCAGCCAAGAAGGGGGGACTAGCGGGACGATGAGGTTCTTC
CASSQEGGTSGTMRFF
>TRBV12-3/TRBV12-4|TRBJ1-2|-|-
TGTGCCAGCAGAAAGGGTGCGAACGTGGGCTACACCTTC
CASRKGANVGYTF
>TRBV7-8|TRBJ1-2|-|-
TGTGCCAGCAGCTTAACTGTGGGCTATGGCTACACCTTC
CASSLTVGYGYTF
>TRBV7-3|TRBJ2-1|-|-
TGTGCCAGCAGCTTAACGTCTAGCGAGAGGCAGTTCTTC
CASSLTSSERQFF
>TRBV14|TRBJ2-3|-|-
TGTGCCAGCAGCCAAGAACCCGGGGAAGGCACAGATACGCAGTATTTT
CASSQEPGEGTDTQYF
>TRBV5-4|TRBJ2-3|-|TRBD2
TGTGCCAGCTCGTCAAGGGGCGGGAGTATCAGTACAGATACGCAGTATTTT
CASSSRGGSISTDTQYF
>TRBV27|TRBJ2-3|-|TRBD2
TGTGCCAGCAGTTTAAATAGCGGGAGAGGGACAGATACGCAGTATTTT
CASSLNSGRGTDTQYF
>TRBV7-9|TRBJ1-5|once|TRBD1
TGTGCCAGCAGCCTCGGGACAGCAGACTTGAGCAATCAGCCCCAGCATTTT
CASSLGTADLSNQPQHF
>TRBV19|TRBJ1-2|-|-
TGTGCCAGCCGGGGCGGTCCTATGACTGGCTACACCTTC
CASRGGPMTGYTF
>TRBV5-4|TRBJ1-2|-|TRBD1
TGTGCCAGCAGCTGGGGGGACAGTTCGGATGACTATGGCTACACCTTC
CASSWGDSSDDYGYTF
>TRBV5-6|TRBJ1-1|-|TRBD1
TGTGCCAGCAGCTTGGAGGGGGCAAATTGGGCTGAAGCTTTCTTT
CASSLEGANWAEAFF
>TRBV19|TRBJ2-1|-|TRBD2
TGTGCCAGTAGTGGACTAGCGGGCTCCTACAATGAGCAGTTCTTC
CASSGLAGSYNEQFF
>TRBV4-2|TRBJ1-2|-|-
TGTGCCAGCAGCCATAATCAGGGGTATGGCTACACCTTC
CASSHNQGYGYTF